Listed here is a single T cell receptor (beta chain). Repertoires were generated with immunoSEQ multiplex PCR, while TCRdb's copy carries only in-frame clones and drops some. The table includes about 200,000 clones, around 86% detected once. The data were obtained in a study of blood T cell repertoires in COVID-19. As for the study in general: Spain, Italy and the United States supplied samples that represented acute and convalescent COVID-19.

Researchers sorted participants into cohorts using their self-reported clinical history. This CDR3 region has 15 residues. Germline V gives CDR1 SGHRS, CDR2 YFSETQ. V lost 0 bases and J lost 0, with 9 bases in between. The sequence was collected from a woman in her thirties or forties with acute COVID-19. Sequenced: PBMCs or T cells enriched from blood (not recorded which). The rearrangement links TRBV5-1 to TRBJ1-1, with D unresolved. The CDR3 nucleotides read TGCGCCAGCAGCTTGGGGGTCAGCGTGAACACTGAAGCTTTCTTT. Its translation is CASSLGVSVNTEAFF.